This T cell receptor (beta chain) was found in a study of shared clonotypes between healthy human individuals. Notes on this clone: Its antigen remains unknown.

After removal of 5 bases from V and 4 bases from J, the junction contained 7 bases not matched to a gene. This CDR3 spans 15 amino acids. Germline CDR1 and CDR2: MDHEN and SYDVKM. Using immunoSEQ multiplex PCR, the repertoire was profiled, and TCRdb retains in-frame clones only, with some absent. The sample contains roughly 2,000,000 clones, 80% to 95% of which appear only once. General study findings and limits: The study generally estimated greater richness for naive than memory subsets.

CD8 cells regarded as naive lacked CD45RO, were positively chosen for CCR7, and omitted terminally differentiated effector memory CD45RA+ cells. This TCR was recovered from a man aged 18 to 29 in good health. Some clones in this sample may be carry-over from other donors' samples. V gene TRBV28 combines with J gene TRBJ2-1, with TRBD1 matching 8 bases. The material sequenced was naive CD8+ T cells from PBMCs. The CDR3 DNA reads as TGTGCCAGCAGTATACCGGGACAGGTTTACAATGAGCAGTTCTTC. This translates into CASSIPGQVYNEQFF.